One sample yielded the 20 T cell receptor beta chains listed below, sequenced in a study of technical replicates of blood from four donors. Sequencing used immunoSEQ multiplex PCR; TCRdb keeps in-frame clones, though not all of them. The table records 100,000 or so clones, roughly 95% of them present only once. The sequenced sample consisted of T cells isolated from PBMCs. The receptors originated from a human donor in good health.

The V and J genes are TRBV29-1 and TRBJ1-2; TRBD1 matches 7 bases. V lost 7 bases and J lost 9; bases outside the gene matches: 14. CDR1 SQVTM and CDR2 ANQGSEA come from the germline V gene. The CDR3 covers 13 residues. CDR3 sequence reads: CSAGPGTVLSYTF. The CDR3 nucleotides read TGCAGCGCAGGCCCCGGGACAGTTCTGAGCTACACCTTC.

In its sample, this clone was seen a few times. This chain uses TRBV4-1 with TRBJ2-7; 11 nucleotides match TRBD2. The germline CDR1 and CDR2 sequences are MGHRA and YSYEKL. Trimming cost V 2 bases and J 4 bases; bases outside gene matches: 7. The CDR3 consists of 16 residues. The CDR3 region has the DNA TGCGCCAGCAGCCAACCAACTAGCGGGAGATGGTACGAGCAGTACTTC. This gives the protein CASSQPTSGRWYEQYF.

CDR3 nucleotide sequence: TGCGCCAGCAGCAGGACTAGCGGGGTTCCCACAGATACGCAGTATTTT. Translated: CASSRTSGVPTDTQYF. The chain uses TRBV5-1 and TRBJ2-3; 12 bases map to TRBD2. Germline loops: CDR1 SGHRS, CDR2 YFSETQ. The CDR3 extends over 16 amino acids. J was trimmed by 2 bases and V by 4 bases; bases with no gene match: 5.

For the CDR3, the DNA is TGTGCCAGCAGCGTAGGCGACATCCCTGGAGGGGAGACCCAGTACTTC. It encodes CASSVGDIPGGETQYF. J is TRBJ2-5 and V is TRBV9, with D perhaps TRBD2 (6 bases). Trimming removed 0 bases from V and 5 bases from J, with 17 bases in between. Germline CDR1 reads SGDLS; CDR2 reads YYNGEE. There are 16 residues in the CDR3.

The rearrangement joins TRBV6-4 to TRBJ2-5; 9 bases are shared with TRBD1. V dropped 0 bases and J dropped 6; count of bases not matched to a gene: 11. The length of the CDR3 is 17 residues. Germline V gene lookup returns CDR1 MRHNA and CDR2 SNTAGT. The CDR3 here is CASSDSTRDREVKTQYF. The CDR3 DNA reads TGTGCCAGCAGTGACTCGACTAGGGACAGGGAGGTGAAGACCCAGTACTTC.

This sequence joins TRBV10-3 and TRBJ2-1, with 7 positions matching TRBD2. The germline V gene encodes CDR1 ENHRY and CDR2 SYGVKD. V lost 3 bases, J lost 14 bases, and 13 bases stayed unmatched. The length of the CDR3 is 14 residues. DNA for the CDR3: TGTGCCATCAGTGAACCAAGTCTAGCGGCCGTGGAGTTCTTC. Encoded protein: CAISEPSLAAVEFF.

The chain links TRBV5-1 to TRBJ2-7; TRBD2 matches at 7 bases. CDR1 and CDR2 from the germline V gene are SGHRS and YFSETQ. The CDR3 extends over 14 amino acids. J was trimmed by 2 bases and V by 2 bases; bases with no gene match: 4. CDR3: CASSFIGTTYEQYF. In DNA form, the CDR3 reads TGCGCCAGCAGCTTTATTGGGACTACCTACGAGCAGTACTTC.

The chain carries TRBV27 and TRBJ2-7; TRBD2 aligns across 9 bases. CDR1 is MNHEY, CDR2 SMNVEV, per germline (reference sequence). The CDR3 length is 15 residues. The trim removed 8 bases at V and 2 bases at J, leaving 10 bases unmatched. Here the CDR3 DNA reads TGTGCCAGCCGGGTGGCTAGCGGGAAAACCTACGAGCAGTACTTC. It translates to CASRVASGKTYEQYF.

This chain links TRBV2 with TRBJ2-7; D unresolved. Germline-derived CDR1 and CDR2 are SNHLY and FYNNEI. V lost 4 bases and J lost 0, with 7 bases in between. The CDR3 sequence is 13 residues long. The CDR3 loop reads CASSGPSSYEQYF. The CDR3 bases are TGTGCCAGCAGTGGTCCATCCTCCTACGAGCAGTACTTC.

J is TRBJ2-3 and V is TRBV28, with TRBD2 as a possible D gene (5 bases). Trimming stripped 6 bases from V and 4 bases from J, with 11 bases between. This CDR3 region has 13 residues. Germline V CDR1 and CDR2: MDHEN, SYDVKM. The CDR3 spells CASRRTYADTQYF. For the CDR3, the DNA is TGTGCCAGCAGAAGGACTTACGCAGATACGCAGTATTTT.

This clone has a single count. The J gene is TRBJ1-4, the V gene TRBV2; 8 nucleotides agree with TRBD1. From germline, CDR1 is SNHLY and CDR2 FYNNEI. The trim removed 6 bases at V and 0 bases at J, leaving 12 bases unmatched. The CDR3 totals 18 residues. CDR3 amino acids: CASSLNRGGVATNEKLFF. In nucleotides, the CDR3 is TGTGCCAGCAGCCTTAACAGGGGGGGAGTTGCAACTAATGAAAAACTGTTTTTT.

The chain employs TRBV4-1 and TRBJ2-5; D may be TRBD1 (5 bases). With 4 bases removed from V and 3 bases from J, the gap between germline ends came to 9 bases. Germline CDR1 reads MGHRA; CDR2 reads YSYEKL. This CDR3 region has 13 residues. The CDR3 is CASSPDTEETQYF. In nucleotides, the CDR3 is TGCGCCAGCAGCCCGGACACCGAAGAGACCCAGTACTTC.

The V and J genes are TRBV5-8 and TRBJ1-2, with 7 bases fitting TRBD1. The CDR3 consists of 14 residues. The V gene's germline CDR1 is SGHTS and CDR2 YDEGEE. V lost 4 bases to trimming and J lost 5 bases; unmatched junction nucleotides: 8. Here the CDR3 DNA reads TGTGCCAGCAGCGACAGGGAACTGTTGTATGGCTACACCTTC. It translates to CASSDRELLYGYTF.

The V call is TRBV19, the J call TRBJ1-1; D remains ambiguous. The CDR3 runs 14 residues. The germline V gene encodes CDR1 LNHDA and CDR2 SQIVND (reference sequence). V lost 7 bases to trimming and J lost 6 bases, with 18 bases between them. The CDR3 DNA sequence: TGTGCCAGTACCCCCATCAGGAGGGAAGCTGAAGCTTTCTTT. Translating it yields CASTPIRREAEAFF.

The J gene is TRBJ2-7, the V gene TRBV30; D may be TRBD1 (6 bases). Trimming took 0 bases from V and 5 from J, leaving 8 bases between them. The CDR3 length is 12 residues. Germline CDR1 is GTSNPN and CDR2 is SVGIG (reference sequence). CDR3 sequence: CAWSVTGNEQYF. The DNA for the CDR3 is TGTGCCTGGAGTGTTACAGGGAACGAGCAGTACTTC.

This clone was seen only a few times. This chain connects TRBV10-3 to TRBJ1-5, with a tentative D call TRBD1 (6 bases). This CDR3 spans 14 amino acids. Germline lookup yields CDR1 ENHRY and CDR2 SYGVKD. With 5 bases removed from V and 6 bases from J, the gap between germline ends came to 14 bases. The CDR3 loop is CAISSGGAGQPQHF. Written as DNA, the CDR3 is TGTGCCATCAGTAGTGGGGGCGCGGGTCAGCCCCAGCATTTT.

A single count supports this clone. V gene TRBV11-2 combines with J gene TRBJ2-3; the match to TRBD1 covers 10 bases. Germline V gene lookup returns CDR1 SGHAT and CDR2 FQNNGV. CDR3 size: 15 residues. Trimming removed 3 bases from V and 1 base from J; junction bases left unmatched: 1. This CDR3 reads CASSFGTGGTDTQYF. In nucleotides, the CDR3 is TGTGCCAGCAGCTTTGGGACAGGGGGCACAGATACGCAGTATTTT.

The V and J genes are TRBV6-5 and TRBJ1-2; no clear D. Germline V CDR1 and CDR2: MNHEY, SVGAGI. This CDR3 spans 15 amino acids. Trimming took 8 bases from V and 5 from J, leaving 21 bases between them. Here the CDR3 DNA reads TGTGCCAGCCAGGAGGCCACGACCTTCAAATATGGCTACACCTTC. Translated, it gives CASQEATTFKYGYTF.

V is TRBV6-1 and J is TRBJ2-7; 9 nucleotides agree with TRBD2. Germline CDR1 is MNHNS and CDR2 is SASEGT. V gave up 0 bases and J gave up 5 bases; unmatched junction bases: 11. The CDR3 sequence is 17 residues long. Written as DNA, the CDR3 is TGTGCCAGCAGTGAAGCGGGGGGGCTAGCGGGATTCGACGAGCAGTACTTC. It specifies CASSEAGGLAGFDEQYF.

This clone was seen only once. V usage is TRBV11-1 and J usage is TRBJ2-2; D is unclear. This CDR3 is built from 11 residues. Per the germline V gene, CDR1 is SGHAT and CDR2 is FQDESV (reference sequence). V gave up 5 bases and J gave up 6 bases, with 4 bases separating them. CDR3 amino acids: CASSPAGELFF. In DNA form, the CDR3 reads TGTGCCAGCAGCCCGGCCGGGGAGCTGTTTTTT.